This T cell receptor beta chain emerged from a study of identical twins. It was template switching that added a universal primer site, and there were unique molecular identifiers on the cDNA. TCRdb itself ran the 5' RACE reads through MiXCR, one entry per CDR3 protein. This table has hundreds of thousands of distinct CDR3 sequences, over 12% appearing once. The table lists this clonotype with a few counts. Its target is not known. Study findings and constraints: Insertions ran lower in abundant cord blood beta clonotypes, though not in memory repertoires. Its conclusions, products of cross-sectional statistical analysis, did not come from following the same donors. Analyses of zero insertions could be partly confounded by invariant MAIT and iNKT cells.

V was clipped by 5 bases and J by 3 bases, with 16 bases between them. The CDR3 sequence is 14 residues long. Looked up from germline, CDR1 is DFQATT and CDR2 is SNEGSKA (reference sequence). The chain couples TRBV20-1 to TRBJ1-2, with D unclear. The source is a woman aged 18-29 years in good health. Source material: memory (CD45RO+) T cells sorted from blood. CDR3 sequence reads: CSAPLTQGDYGYTF. The CDR3 nucleotides are TGCAGTGCTCCCCTTACCCAAGGCGACTATGGCTACACCTTC.